This T cell receptor (beta chain) originates from a study of human T cells and chemical hapten exposure (dated by TCRdb to 2020 to 2022). Study-wide context: Libraries were combined into a pool for sequencing, and differences in TCR yield between samples came mainly from small differences in library volumes within the pool. The study tracked peripheral blood TCR repertoire changes in vivo during primary and secondary sensitization to the hapten diphenylcyclopropenone (DPC) in alopecia patients. From each blood RNA sample, both TCR alpha and TCR beta chains were sequenced.

This clonotype was observed at least ten times. What antigen it recognizes has not been identified. Base qualities are not recorded, but no much larger clone differs from it by a single base. The CDR3 holds 15 amino acids from the cysteine to the phenylalanine. Only the CDR3 region is kept as DNA, spanning 45 bases read in frame from base 1. V is clipped by 2 bases and J by 1 base, and the sequence between their germline boundaries is 11 bases long. General conclusions and limits of the study: Repeated subsampling changed both the strength of the expansion versus patch-test correlation and the threshold at which the correlation became significant. No change with DPC sensitization was found in the number of TCRs above 1 in 1000 frequency, and no evidence of global repertoire structure alterations was found.

The sample's time point label is to be understood as: healthy volunteer bleed at 6 weeks. Total RNA was isolated from unfractionated whole blood collected in Tempus Blood RNA tubes. Five healthy volunteers served as TCR sequencing controls and were bled at day 0, 2 weeks and 6 weeks. Library generation was performed with RACE. The listed sequencing device is NextSeq 500. During library preparation, unique molecular identifiers were attached to individual cDNA molecules so that TCRs could be counted in a quantitative, reproducible way. On the study's bioinformatics: The median number of TCRs per sample was roughly 94,000, ranging from roughly 23,224 to 690,600. V, J and CDR3 annotation of the TCR reads was performed with the Decombinator software suite. Every sample was subsampled to the same number of TCRs (28,000) for the PS versus PT1 abundance plots. Expanded TCRs were defined as absent before sensitization and observed at least eight times at the 2-week time point. The raw public data were reprocessed by TCRdb itself: fastp quality trimming at Q25, MiXCR clonotype calling, in-frame beta chains only. Merged by CDR3 protein, the rows form single entries marked with the most common genes and DNA. The authors' filters were not applied to this entry. The sample table lists about 30,000 distinct CDR3 sequences, 5.5% of them with a count of one. About 13% of the sample is held by the ten biggest clonotypes.

The source material was whole blood. The V and J genes are TRBV12-3 or TRBV12-4 and TRBJ1-2; the D gene is perhaps TRBD1, on 6 matching bases. This receptor was identified in a human donor in good health. Some clones in this sample may be carry-over from other donors' samples. The CDR3: CASSLRGGNNYGYTF. The DNA reads as follows: TGTGCCAGCAGTTTAAGGGGGGGAAATAACTATGGCTACACCTTC.